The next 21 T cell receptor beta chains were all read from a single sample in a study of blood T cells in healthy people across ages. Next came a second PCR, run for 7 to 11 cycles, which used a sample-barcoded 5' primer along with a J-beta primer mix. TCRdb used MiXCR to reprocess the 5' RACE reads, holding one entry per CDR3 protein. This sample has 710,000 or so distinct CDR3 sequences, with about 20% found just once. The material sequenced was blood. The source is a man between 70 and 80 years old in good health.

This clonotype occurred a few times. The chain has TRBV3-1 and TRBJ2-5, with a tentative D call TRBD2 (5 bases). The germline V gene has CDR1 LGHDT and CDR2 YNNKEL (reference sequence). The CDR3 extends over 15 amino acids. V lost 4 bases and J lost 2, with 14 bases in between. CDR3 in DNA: TGTGCCAGCAGCCCCCTGGGAGTGGGTCAAGAGACCCAGTACTTC. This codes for CASSPLGVGQETQYF.

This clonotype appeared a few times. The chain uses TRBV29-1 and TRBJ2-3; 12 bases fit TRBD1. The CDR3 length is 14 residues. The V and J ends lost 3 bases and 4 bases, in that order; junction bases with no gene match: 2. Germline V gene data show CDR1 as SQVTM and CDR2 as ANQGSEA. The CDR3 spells CSVERDRGPDTQYF. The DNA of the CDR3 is TGCAGCGTTGAGCGGGACAGGGGGCCAGATACGCAGTATTTT.

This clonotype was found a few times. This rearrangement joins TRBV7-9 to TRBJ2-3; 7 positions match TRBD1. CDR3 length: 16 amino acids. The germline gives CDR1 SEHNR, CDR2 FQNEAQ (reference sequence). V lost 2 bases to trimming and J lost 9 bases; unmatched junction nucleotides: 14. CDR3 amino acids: CASSLPGQRLNWTQYF. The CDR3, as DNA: TGTGCCAGCAGCTTACCGGGACAGAGGTTGAATTGGACGCAGTATTTT.

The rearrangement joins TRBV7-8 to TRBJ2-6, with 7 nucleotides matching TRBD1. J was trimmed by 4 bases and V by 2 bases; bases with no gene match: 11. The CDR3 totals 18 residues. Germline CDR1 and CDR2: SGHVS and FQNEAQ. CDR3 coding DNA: TGTGCCAGCAGCTTACCGACAGGGTTTCGGTCCGGGGCCAACGTCCTGACTTTC. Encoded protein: CASSLPTGFRSGANVLTF.

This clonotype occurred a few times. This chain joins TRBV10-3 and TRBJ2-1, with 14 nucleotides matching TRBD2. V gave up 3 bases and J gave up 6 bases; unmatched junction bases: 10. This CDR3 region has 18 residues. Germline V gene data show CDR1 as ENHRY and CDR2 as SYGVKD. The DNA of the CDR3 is TGTGCCATCAGTGAATTAGGGACTAGCGGGGGCCCCCTCAATGAGCAGTTCTTC. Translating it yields CAISELGTSGGPLNEQFF.

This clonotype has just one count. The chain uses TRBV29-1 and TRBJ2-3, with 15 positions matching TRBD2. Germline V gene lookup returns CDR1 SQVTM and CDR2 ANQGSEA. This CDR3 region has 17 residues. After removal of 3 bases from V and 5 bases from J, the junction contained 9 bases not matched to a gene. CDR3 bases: TGCAGCGTTGATGGGACTAGCGGGAGGCCCTCGGGAGATACGCAGTATTTT. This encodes CSVDGTSGRPSGDTQYF.

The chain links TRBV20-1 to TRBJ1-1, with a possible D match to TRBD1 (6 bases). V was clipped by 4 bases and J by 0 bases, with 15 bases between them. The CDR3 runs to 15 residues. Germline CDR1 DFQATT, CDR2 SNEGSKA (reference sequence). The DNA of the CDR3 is TGCAGTGCTACCTCGGACAGCCCAGTGAACACTGAAGCTTTCTTT. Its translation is CSATSDSPVNTEAFF.

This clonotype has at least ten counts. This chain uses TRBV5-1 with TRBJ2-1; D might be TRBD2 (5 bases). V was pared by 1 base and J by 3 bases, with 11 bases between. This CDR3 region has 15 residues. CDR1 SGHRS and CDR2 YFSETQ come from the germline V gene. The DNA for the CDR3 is TGCGCCAGCAGCTTGAAGCGGAACGACTACAATGAGCAGTTCTTC. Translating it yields CASSLKRNDYNEQFF. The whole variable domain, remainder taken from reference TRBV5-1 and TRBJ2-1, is KAGVTQTPRYLIKTRGQQVTLSCSPISGHRSVSWYQQTPGQGLQFLFEYFSETQRNKGNFPGRFSGRQFSNSRSEMNVSTLELGDSALYLCASSLKRNDYNEQFFGPGTRLTVL.

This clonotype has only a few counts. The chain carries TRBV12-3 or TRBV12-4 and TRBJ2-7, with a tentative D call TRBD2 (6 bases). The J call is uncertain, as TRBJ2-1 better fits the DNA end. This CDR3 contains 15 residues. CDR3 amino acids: CASSSAGKGGNEQFF. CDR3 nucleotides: TGTGCCAGCAGTTCAGCCGGCAAGGGAGGCAATGAGCAGTTCTTC.

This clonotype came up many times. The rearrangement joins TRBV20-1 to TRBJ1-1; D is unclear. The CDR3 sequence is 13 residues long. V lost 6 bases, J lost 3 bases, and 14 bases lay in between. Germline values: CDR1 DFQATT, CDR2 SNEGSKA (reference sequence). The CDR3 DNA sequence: TGCAGTGCGCGGTTTATTCGGGACACTGAAGCTTTCTTT. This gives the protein CSARFIRDTEAFF.

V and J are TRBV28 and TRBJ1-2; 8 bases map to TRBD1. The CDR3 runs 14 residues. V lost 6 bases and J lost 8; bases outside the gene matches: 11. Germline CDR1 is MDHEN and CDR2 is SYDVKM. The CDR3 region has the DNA TGTGCCAGCAGGCCTCAGGACAGGGTAGGGGGCTACACCTTC. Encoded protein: CASRPQDRVGGYTF.

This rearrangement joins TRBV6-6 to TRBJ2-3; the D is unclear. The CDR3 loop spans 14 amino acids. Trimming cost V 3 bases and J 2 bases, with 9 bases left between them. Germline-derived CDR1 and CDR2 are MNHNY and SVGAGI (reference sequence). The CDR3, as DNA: TGTGCCAGCAGTTATACGCAGCCCACAGATACGCAGTATTTT. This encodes CASSYTQPTDTQYF.

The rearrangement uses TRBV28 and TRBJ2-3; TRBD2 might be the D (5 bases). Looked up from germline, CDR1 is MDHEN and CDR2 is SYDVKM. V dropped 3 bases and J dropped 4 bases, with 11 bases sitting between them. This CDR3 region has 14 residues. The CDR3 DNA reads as TGTGCCAGCAGTTTTGCGGGTCGGTCAGATACGCAGTATTTT. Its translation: CASSFAGRSDTQYF.

DNA for the CDR3: TGCAGTGCTAGAGGAGGGGAAGATCAGCCCCAGCATTTT. Amino acid sequence: CSARGGEDQPQHF. The J gene is TRBJ1-5, the V gene TRBV20-1, with D maybe TRBD1 (5 bases). V lost 1 base and J 5 bases, leaving 9 bases between the germline ends. Germline V gene lookup returns CDR1 DFQATT and CDR2 SNEGSKA (reference sequence). The CDR3 loop spans 13 amino acids.

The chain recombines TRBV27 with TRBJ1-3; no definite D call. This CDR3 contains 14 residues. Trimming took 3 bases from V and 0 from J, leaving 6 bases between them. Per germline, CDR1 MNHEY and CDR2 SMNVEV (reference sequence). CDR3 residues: CASSFSHSGNTIYF. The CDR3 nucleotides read TGTGCCAGCAGTTTTTCTCACTCTGGAAACACCATATATTTT.

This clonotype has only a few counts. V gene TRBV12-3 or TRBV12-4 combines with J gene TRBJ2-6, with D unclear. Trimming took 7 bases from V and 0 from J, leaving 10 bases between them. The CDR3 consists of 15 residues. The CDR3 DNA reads TGTGCCAGCACCCTACAGAACTCTGGGGCCAACGTCCTGACTTTC. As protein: CASTLQNSGANVLTF.

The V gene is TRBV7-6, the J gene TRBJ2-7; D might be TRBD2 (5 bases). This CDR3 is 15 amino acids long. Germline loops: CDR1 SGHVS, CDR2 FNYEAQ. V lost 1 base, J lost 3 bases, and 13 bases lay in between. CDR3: CASSLGGPAVYEQYF. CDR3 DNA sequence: TGTGCCAGCAGCTTAGGTGGCCCAGCGGTCTACGAGCAGTACTTC.

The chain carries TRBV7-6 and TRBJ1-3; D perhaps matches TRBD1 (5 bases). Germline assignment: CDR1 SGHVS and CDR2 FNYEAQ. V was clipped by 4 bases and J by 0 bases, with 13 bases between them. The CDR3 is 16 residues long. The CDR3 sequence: CASSSTATSSGNTIYF. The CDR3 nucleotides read TGTGCCAGCAGCTCGACAGCGACCAGCTCTGGAAACACCATATATTTT.

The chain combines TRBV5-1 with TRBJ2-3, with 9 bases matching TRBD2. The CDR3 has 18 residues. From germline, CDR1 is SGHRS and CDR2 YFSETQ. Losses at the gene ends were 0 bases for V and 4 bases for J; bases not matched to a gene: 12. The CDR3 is CASSLVPSGTSFADTQYF. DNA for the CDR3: TGCGCCAGCAGCTTGGTCCCCTCCGGGACTAGCTTCGCAGATACGCAGTATTTT.

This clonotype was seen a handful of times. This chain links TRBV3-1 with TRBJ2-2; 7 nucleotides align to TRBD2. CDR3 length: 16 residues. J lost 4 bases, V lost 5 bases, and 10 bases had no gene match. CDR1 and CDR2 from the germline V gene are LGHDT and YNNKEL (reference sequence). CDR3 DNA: TGTGCCAGCAGCTTAAGGCCGGGAGGTTTCACCGGGGAGCTGTTTTTT. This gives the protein CASSLRPGGFTGELFF.

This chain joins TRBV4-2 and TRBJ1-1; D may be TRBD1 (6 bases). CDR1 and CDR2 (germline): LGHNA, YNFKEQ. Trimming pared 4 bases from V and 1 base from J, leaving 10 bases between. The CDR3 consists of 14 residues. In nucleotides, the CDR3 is TGTGCCAGCAGCCGCCAGACAGGGAACACTGAAGCTTTCTTT. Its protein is CASSRQTGNTEAFF.